This T cell receptor (beta chain) was retrieved from a study of blood T cells in healthy people across ages. General study points: When one million T cells were used, diversity estimates were thought to be underestimates.

The sample holds one count of this clonotype. No antigen is known for it. The length of the CDR3 is 15 residues. In germline, CDR1 is MNHEY, CDR2 SVGAGI. Trimming pared 0 bases from V and 4 bases from J, leaving 13 bases between. The use of a sample-barcoded 5' primer and a J-beta primer mix characterized a second PCR of about 6 to 12 cycles. Each sample provided no less than 2.5 million CDR3-containing paired-end reads. TCRdb itself ran the 5' RACE reads through MiXCR, one entry per CDR3 protein. The sample contains over 600,000 distinct CDR3 sequences, 45% to 70% of which appear only once. Total RNA was isolated from each sample in quantities of at least 5.5 micrograms.

Material: blood. The receptor comes from a man aged 35 to 55 in good health. The chain has TRBV6-5 and TRBJ2-7; the D gene is possibly TRBD1 (5 bases). The CDR3 here is CASSYSRAGSYEQYF. DNA for the CDR3: TGTGCCAGCAGTTACTCGAGAGCAGGGTCGTACGAGCAGTACTTC.